This T cell receptor beta chain originates from a study of blood T cells in healthy people across ages. In the study overall: For every two T cells, template switching captured about one barcoded beta molecule.

On this clonotype itself: Its specificity is unknown.

The germline V gene has CDR1 SGHRS and CDR2 YFSETQ. CDR3 size: 15 residues. For the second PCR, which ran for about 6 to 11 cycles, a sample-barcoded 5' primer and a J-beta primer mix were used. Through a template-switch adaptor with 12 random nucleotides, each cDNA molecule received a tag. MiXCR, run by TCRdb on the 5' RACE reads, gives a single entry per CDR3 protein. The profile shows roughly 1,500,000 distinct CDR3 sequences, 34% of them singletons. Whole-study findings and limits: PBMCs left unsorted prevented a conclusive naive versus antigen-experienced comparison. Per million T cells, TCR beta diversity dropped roughly linearly as age increased.

Sequenced material: blood. The clonotype comes from a woman under 40 in good health. V usage is TRBV5-1 and J usage is TRBJ2-7; no clear D gene. The end of the DNA is better explained by TRBJ2-5, so the J call may be wrong. CDR3 sequence (DNA): TGCGCCAGCAGCTTGGTGTACTCACAAAGTGGGACCCAGTACTTC. Its translation is CASSLVYSQSGTQYF.